The 5 T cell receptor beta chains reported below all come from one sample, sequenced in a study of shared clonotypes between healthy human individuals. Profiling relied on immunoSEQ multiplex PCR, and the TCRdb table lists in-frame clones only, not all of them. The sample comprises more than 2,000,000 clones, 85% to 95% of which are singletons, and roughly 0.14% rests with the top ten. Sequenced: naive CD4+ T cells sorted from blood. Subset given: CD45RA+ positively selected. These receptors were taken from a man aged 18 to 29 in good health.

The gene calls are TRBV15 and TRBJ2-1; 13 bases fit TRBD2. CDR1 is LNHNV and CDR2 is YYDKDF in the germline V gene (reference sequence). V lost 6 bases, J lost 7 bases, and 21 bases stayed unmatched. The CDR3 runs 20 residues. CDR3 sequence (DNA): TGTGCCACCAGACATGATCCTGGGAAGGGACTAGCGGGACCGAAAAATGAGCAGTTCTTC. Encoded protein: CATRHDPGKGLAGPKNEQFF.

This clone appeared once. The J gene is TRBJ2-5, the V gene TRBV7-9; D is unclear. Trimming pared 4 bases from V and 6 bases from J, leaving 9 bases between. The CDR3 is 12 residues long. Per the germline V gene, CDR1 is SEHNR and CDR2 is FQNEAQ (reference sequence). The CDR3 here is CASSYTFQTQYF. The CDR3 coding sequence is TGTGCCAGCAGCTATACGTTTCAGACCCAGTACTTC.

The chain recombines TRBV10-3 with TRBJ2-3; 7 bases fit TRBD2. J was trimmed by 2 bases and V by 6 bases; bases with no gene match: 5. CDR3 length: 14 amino acids. Germline loops: CDR1 ENHRY, CDR2 SYGVKD. The CDR3, as DNA: TGTGCCATCAGCGGGACTACCTTCACAGATACGCAGTATTTT. Translating gives CAISGTTFTDTQYF.

The J gene is TRBJ2-2, the V gene TRBV4-1, with D perhaps given as TRBD1 or TRBD2 (6 bases each). V was trimmed by 3 bases and J by 6 bases, leaving 14 bases between them. This CDR3 is built from 15 residues. In germline, CDR1 is MGHRA, CDR2 YSYEKL. CDR3 coding DNA: TGCGCCAGCAGCCAGGGGGGCACTGTCGCCGGGGAGCTGTTTTTT. Protein: CASSQGGTVAGELFF.

This sequence joins TRBV30 and TRBJ1-6, with TRBD1 identical over 8 bases. Germline V lookup: CDR1 GTSNPN, CDR2 SVGIG (reference sequence). The J segment lost 7 bases and the V segment lost 2 bases, leaving 4 bases of the junction unmatched. This CDR3 has 14 amino acids. The CDR3 reads CAWSSGQGNSPLHF. The CDR3 nucleotides read TGTGCCTGGAGTTCAGGACAGGGCAATTCACCCCTCCACTTT. The variable domain in full, with the rest retrieved from reference TRBV30 and TRBJ1-6, is SQTIHQWPATLVQPVGSPLSLECTVEGTSNPNLYWYRQAAGRGLQLLFYSVGIGQISSEVPQNLSASRPQDRQFILSSKKLLLSDSGFYLCAWSSGQGNSPLHFGNGTRLTVT.